This TCR beta chain originates from a study of human T cells and chemical hapten exposure. Study overall: TCR yield per sample varied, mainly due to pooled library volumes.

Time point: healthy volunteer bleed at 2 weeks. It was unfractionated whole blood from which total RNA was extracted. As originally analysed: A per-sample median of approximately 100,000 TCRs was observed, with a range of about 23,224 to 700,000. TCRdb re-analysed the RACE reads in MiXCR, keeping a single row per CDR3 protein. The V and J calls and clone size come from TCRdb's table, not from the authors' own analysis. Of more than 70,000 distinct CDR3 sequences in the sample, about 8.7% were seen once. General study points: No alteration of TCRs above 1 in 1000 frequency was seen with DPC sensitization.

As regards this clonotype: Antigen: not known.

CDR3 length: 16 residues. CDR1 DFQATT and CDR2 SNEGSKA come from the germline V gene (reference sequence). The J segment lost 3 bases and the V segment lost 0 bases, leaving 10 bases of the junction unmatched. The V and J genes are TRBV20-1 and TRBJ2-7, with TRBD1 matching over 8 bases. This receptor was taken from a female donor in good health. Some clones in this sample may be carry-over from other donors' samples. Sequenced sample: whole blood. The CDR3 spells CSARDTGTGIYYEQYF. The DNA for the CDR3 is TGCAGTGCTAGAGATACAGGGACAGGCATTTACTACGAGCAGTACTTC.